One sample yielded the 24 T cell receptor beta chains listed below, sequenced in a study of blood T cell repertoires in COVID-19 (dated by TCRdb to the early 2020s). The library was built by means of the immunoSEQ multiplex PCR assay. TCRdb stores this immuneACCESS table with in-frame sequences only. Part of the clones is absent; in the studies checked, under half of the shortfall reflects unresolved V genes, and no reason is known for the rest. The table for this sample lists roughly 200,000 clones; roughly 87% of them were counted only once. Of the sample, roughly 2.4% is held by the ten largest clones. The sample comprised PBMCs or T cells enriched from blood (not recorded which). All receptors come from a woman in her thirties or forties with acute COVID-19.

The chain joins TRBV2 to TRBJ1-3; TRBD1 might be the D (6 bases). Trimming removed 4 bases at V and 0 bases at J, with 13 bases between. The CDR3 covers 16 residues. Germline V CDR1 and CDR2: SNHLY, FYNNEI. The CDR3 spells CASSGQVSRSGNTIYF. The CDR3 nucleotides read TGTGCCAGCAGTGGACAGGTGTCCCGCTCTGGAAACACCATATATTTT. The whole variable domain, filled in from reference TRBV2 and TRBJ1-3, reads EPEVTQTPSHQVTQMGQEVILRCVPISNHLYFYWYRQILGQKVEFLVSFYNNEISEKSEIFDDQFSVERPDGSNFTLKIRSTKLEDSAMYFCASSGQVSRSGNTIYFGEGSWLTVV.

The gene calls are TRBV5-1 and TRBJ1-2; possible D gene TRBD1, 5 bases. The V end was cut by 0 bases, the J end by 8 bases, with 5 bases between. Germline loops: CDR1 SGHRS, CDR2 YFSETQ. The CDR3 length is 11 residues. In nucleotides, the CDR3 is TGCGCCAGCAGCTTGGAGGGGGGCTACACCTTC. It yields the protein CASSLEGGYTF.

The genes are TRBV19 and TRBJ1-2; TRBD1 matches 7 bases. CDR1 LNHDA and CDR2 SQIVND come from the germline V gene (reference sequence). V dropped 4 bases and J dropped 0; count of bases not matched to a gene: 8. This CDR3 spans 16 amino acids. CDR3 residues: CASSSQRTGPNYGYTF. As DNA, the CDR3 is TGTGCCAGTAGTAGCCAGCGGACAGGACCTAACTATGGCTACACCTTC. Looking up the rest from reference TRBV19 and TRBJ1-2 gives the full variable domain: DGGITQSPKYLFRKEGQNVTLSCEQNLNHDAMYWYRQDPGQGLRLIYYSQIVNDFQKGDIAEGYSVSREKKESFPLTVTSAQKNPTAFYLCASSSQRTGPNYGYTFGSGTRLTVV.

The gene calls are TRBV7-3 and TRBJ2-1; unclear D gene. The germline gives CDR1 SGHTA, CDR2 FQGTGA. V lost 5 bases to trimming and J lost 9 bases, with 11 bases between them. This CDR3 has 12 residues. The CDR3 sequence: CASSPRGGEQFF. The CDR3 nucleotides are TGTGCCAGCAGCCCCAGAGGTGGTGAGCAGTTCTTC.

This sequence joins TRBV6-6 and TRBJ2-5; 7 nucleotides agree with TRBD1. The CDR3 is 13 residues long. V shed 5 bases and J 5 bases; nucleotides not matched to a gene: 5. The germline CDR1 and CDR2 sequences are MNHNY and SVGAGI (reference sequence). CDR3 sequence: CASSDDRVETQYF. Written as DNA, the CDR3 is TGTGCCAGCAGTGACGACAGGGTCGAGACCCAGTACTTC.

The genes are TRBV7-6 and TRBJ2-7; 7 bases are a match to TRBD2. The germline gives CDR1 SGHVS, CDR2 FNYEAQ. This CDR3 region has 15 residues. V was clipped by 5 bases and J by 3 bases; unmatched bases: 10. CDR3: CASSPRGGPDYEQYF. The CDR3 DNA is TGTGCCAGCAGCCCACGGGGAGGGCCTGACTACGAGCAGTACTTC.

This clone was seen only a few times. The chain uses TRBV9 and TRBJ1-1; 7 bases are shared with TRBD1. Germline V gives CDR1 SGDLS, CDR2 YYNGEE. Trimming took 1 base from V and 6 from J; bases not matched to a gene: 3. The CDR3 totals 13 residues. The CDR3 region is CASSVTGDAEAFF. The DNA of the CDR3 is TGTGCCAGCAGCGTAACAGGGGACGCTGAAGCTTTCTTT.

This clone appeared a single time. The chain couples TRBV4-3 to TRBJ2-1; 9 nucleotides agree with TRBD2. Trimming took 0 bases from V and 9 from J; bases not matched to a gene: 12. The germline V gene has CDR1 LGHNA and CDR2 YSLEER. The CDR3 has 17 amino acids. This chain's CDR3 is CASSQDWRGLASGEQFF. As DNA, the CDR3 is TGCGCCAGCAGCCAAGATTGGAGGGGACTAGCTAGCGGTGAGCAGTTCTTC.

This clone was recorded only once. The V gene is TRBV7-9, the J gene TRBJ1-3, with a possible D match to TRBD1 (5 bases). V was pared by 1 base and J by 0 bases, with 10 bases between. Germline V gives CDR1 SEHNR, CDR2 FQNEAQ (reference sequence). The CDR3 contains 16 residues. As DNA, the CDR3 is TGTGCCAGCAGCTTAGGGGGCGCGGACTCTGGAAACACCATATATTTT. Its translation is CASSLGGADSGNTIYF.

This chain links TRBV19 with TRBJ2-1, with TRBD1 identical over 10 bases. J was trimmed by 8 bases and V by 6 bases; bases with no gene match: 4. The germline CDR1 and CDR2 sequences are LNHDA and SQIVND (reference sequence). The CDR3 spans 13 residues. CDR3 bases: TGTGCCAGTAGATGGGACAGGGGACATGAGCAGTTCTTC. Translating it yields CASRWDRGHEQFF.

The chain employs TRBV5-5 and TRBJ2-7; 16 positions match TRBD2. After removal of 5 bases from V and 5 bases from J, the junction contained 7 bases not matched to a gene. The V gene's germline CDR1 is SGHKS and CDR2 YYEKEE (reference sequence). This CDR3 is 16 amino acids long. The CDR3 here is CASRESGTSGRDEQYF. CDR3 coding DNA: TGTGCCAGCAGAGAAAGCGGGACTAGCGGGAGGGACGAGCAGTACTTC.

The J gene is TRBJ2-5, the V gene TRBV19, with 10 positions matching TRBD1. The CDR3 totals 15 residues. V was pared by 5 bases and J by 2 bases, with 5 bases of the junction left unmatched. Germline loops: CDR1 LNHDA, CDR2 SQIVND (reference sequence). In nucleotides, the CDR3 is TGTGCCAGTAGTCTAGGACAGGGGGGGCAAGAGACCCAGTACTTC. Its translation: CASSLGQGGQETQYF.

The chain couples TRBV11-3 to TRBJ1-6, with D maybe TRBD1 (6 bases). Trimming left V 5 bases short and J 7 bases short, with 12 bases between. CDR3 length: 14 amino acids. CDR1 is SGHNT, CDR2 YENEEA, per germline. CDR3 protein: CASSQTGNNSPLHF. For the CDR3, the DNA is TGTGCCAGCAGCCAAACAGGGAACAATTCACCCCTCCACTTT.

The chain joins TRBV30 to TRBJ2-7; the match to TRBD2 covers 13 bases. The germline V gene has CDR1 GTSNPN and CDR2 SVGIG (reference sequence). Trimming removed 2 bases from V and 1 base from J; junction bases left unmatched: 11. The CDR3 is 18 amino acids. In DNA, the CDR3 is TGTGCCTGGAGTTCTCCAAGGACTAGCGGGGGCAAATCCTACGAGCAGTACTTC. It codes for CAWSSPRTSGGKSYEQYF.

The chain's CDR3 is CASSQDPGTHLTSGYNEQFF. CDR3 coding DNA: TGCGCCAGCAGCCAAGATCCCGGTACCCATCTGACTAGCGGGTACAATGAGCAGTTCTTC. The V and J genes are TRBV4-1 and TRBJ2-1, with 10 bases lining up with TRBD2. Germline-derived CDR1 and CDR2 are MGHRA and YSYEKL. This CDR3 region has 20 residues. V lost 0 bases and J lost 4; bases outside the gene matches: 15.

The chain links TRBV5-1 to TRBJ2-1; 11 bases agree with TRBD2. The ends lost 0 bases at V and 14 bases at J; junction bases unmatched: 10. The length of the CDR3 is 15 residues. Germline CDR1 is SGHRS and CDR2 is YFSETQ. This CDR3 is CASSLGGTSGHDEFF. The CDR3 nucleotides are TGCGCCAGCAGCTTGGGGGGGACTAGCGGCCATGACGAGTTCTTC.

This clone was counted a few times. V gene TRBV3-1 (or the pseudogene TRBV3-2) combines with J gene TRBJ2-7; D may be TRBD1 (6 bases). The CDR3 is 14 amino acids. V was clipped by 0 bases and J by 6 bases, with 12 bases between them. Germline V gene data show CDR1 as LGHDT and CDR2 as YNNKEL (reference sequence). As DNA, the CDR3 is TGTGCCAGCAGCCAAGACAGGGGCCGGGGCGAGCAGTACTTC. Amino acids: CASSQDRGRGEQYF.

Points on this clone: Sequence at one end of the junction differs from germline and may be a read error. V gene TRBV7-9 combines with J gene TRBJ2-7; D gene ambiguous. Germline V gene lookup returns CDR1 SEHNR and CDR2 FQNEAQ (reference sequence). The CDR3 consists of 12 residues. CDR3 in DNA: TGTGCCAGCAGCTTTTCCTCCTCCGAGCAGTACTTC. Its protein is CASSFSSSEQYF. Based on the CDR3 plus reference TRBV7-9 and TRBJ2-7, the full variable domain is DTGVSQNPRHKITKRGQNVTFRCDPISEHNRLYWYRQTLGQGPEFLTYFQNEAQLEKSRLLSDRFSAERPKGSFSTLEIQRTEQGDSAMYLCASSFSSSEQYFGPGTRLTVT.

This clone was seen only once. The V gene is TRBV19, the J gene TRBJ2-6; D is unclear. There are 15 residues in the CDR3. V was trimmed by 3 bases and J by 3 bases, leaving 9 bases between them. CDR1 and CDR2 from the germline V gene are LNHDA and SQIVND (reference sequence). The CDR3 loop is CASSIPHSGANVLTF. The CDR3 DNA is TGTGCCAGTAGTATCCCGCACAGTGGGGCCAACGTCCTGACTTTC. The variable domain in full, with the rest retrieved from reference TRBV19 and TRBJ2-6, is DGGITQSPKYLFRKEGQNVTLSCEQNLNHDAMYWYRQDPGQGLRLIYYSQIVNDFQKGDIAEGYSVSREKKESFPLTVTSAQKNPTAFYLCASSIPHSGANVLTFGAGSRLTVL.

The chain couples TRBV6-5 to TRBJ2-1, with D uncertain. CDR3 size: 16 residues. V lost 0 bases to trimming and J lost 6 bases, with 15 bases between them. Germline V gives CDR1 MNHEY, CDR2 SVGAGI. CDR3 bases: TGTGCCAGCAGTTACTCGACGAACCGAGCAGGCAATGAGCAGTTCTTC. It yields the protein CASSYSTNRAGNEQFF.

This clone has a single count. The chain recombines TRBV5-1 with TRBJ2-7; a possible D gene is TRBD1 (6 bases). Trimming cost V 4 bases and J 2 bases, with 16 bases left between them. The CDR3 contains 15 residues. CDR1 and CDR2 from the germline V gene are SGHRS and YFSETQ. CDR3 region: CASSLGQTNTYEQYF. DNA for the CDR3: TGCGCCAGCAGCCTTGGACAGACCAACACCTACGAGCAGTACTTC.

The chain joins TRBV7-6 to TRBJ2-6, with D perhaps TRBD2 (6 bases). Trimming stripped 5 bases from V and 1 base from J, with 12 bases between. The CDR3 runs to 16 residues. Germline V gene data show CDR1 as SGHVS and CDR2 as FNYEAQ. CDR3 residues: CASSTGGISGANVLTF. CDR3 coding DNA: TGTGCCAGCAGCACTGGGGGGATTTCTGGGGCCAACGTCCTGACTTTC.

This sequence joins TRBV19 and TRBJ1-5; no reliable D call. V lost 7 bases, J lost 2 bases, and 18 bases lay in between. Per germline, CDR1 LNHDA and CDR2 SQIVND (reference sequence). This CDR3 is 16 amino acids long. The CDR3 DNA reads as TGTGCCAGTAAGACCAAGGCACCCGAGGGCAATCAGCCCCAGCATTTT. Encoded protein: CASKTKAPEGNQPQHF.

The chain uses TRBV3-1 (or the pseudogene TRBV3-2) and TRBJ1-6; 9 bases align to TRBD1. CDR3 size: 16 residues. Germline-derived CDR1 and CDR2 are LGHDT and YNNKEL (reference sequence). Losses at the gene ends were 4 bases for V and 7 bases for J; bases not matched to a gene: 8. In DNA form, the CDR3 reads TGTGCCAGCAGCCGAAGTGCCGGGACAGGGAATTCACCCCTCCACTTT. Translated: CASSRSAGTGNSPLHF.